This T cell receptor beta chain was observed in a study of spatial heterogeneity in lung cancer. Study details: Alpha-chain sequences were consistently detected in smaller numbers than beta-chain sequences.

In the library, each TCR cDNA molecule bore its own unique molecular identifier. One entry per CDR3 protein results from TCRdb running MiXCR on the 5' RACE reads. The sample records over 10,000 distinct CDR3 sequences, 14% being singletons. This clonotype has at least ten counts. The time point denotes: sample taken at primary tumor resection. Unsorted whole RNA from tumor, nontumor lung or frozen PBMC underwent sequencing. The donors, fewer than 90 patients with untreated early-stage non-small cell lung cancer, provided the samples. The CDR3 runs 14 residues. Germline values: CDR1 SEHNR, CDR2 FQNEAQ (reference sequence). The V and J ends lost 5 bases and 5 bases, in that order; junction bases with no gene match: 6.

The V and J genes are TRBV7-9 and TRBJ1-3, with 7 bases fitting TRBD1. The sample consisted of PBMCs, taken at surgery. The TCR sequence derives from a male donor with early-stage non-small cell lung cancer. CDR3 sequence: CASSHTGERNTIYF. The CDR3 nucleotides read TGTGCCAGCAGCCACACAGGGGAGAGAAACACCATATATTTT.